Sequencing of this TCR beta chain was carried out in a study of blood T cell repertoires in COVID-19. For the study at large: The cDNA or gDNA used as material had been derived from T cells, B-cell-depleted T cells, or PBMCs.

Germline CDR1 MDHEN, CDR2 SYDVKM. This CDR3 has 15 amino acids. With 3 bases removed from V and 2 bases from J, the gap between germline ends came to 11 bases. As processed by the authors: It was from reference gene primer amplification that nucleated cell counts were estimated. Repertoires were generated with immunoSEQ multiplex PCR, while TCRdb's copy carries only in-frame clones and drops some. D and trimming were read from the DNA, whereas the V and J calls and clone size are those reported in that table. The sample contains about 250,000 clones, about nine tenths of which appear only once. Sequencing was performed on peripheral blood. The receptor comes from a woman aged 40 to 50 who had recovered from COVID-19. The J gene is TRBJ2-1, the V gene TRBV28; TRBD2 might be the D (6 bases). DNA of the CDR3: TGTGCCAGCAGTTTCCGGCGGGAACCCTACAATGAGCAGTTCTTC. Its protein product is CASSFRREPYNEQFF.